A selection of T cell receptor beta chains follows, all from one sample in a study of regulatory T cells in long-lasting Graves disease. TCRdb reprocessed the multiplex PCR reads with MiXCR, giving one entry per CDR3 protein. The sample consists of approximately 400,000 distinct CDR3 sequences, roughly 25% of them appearing once. Sequenced material: peripheral blood mononuclear cells (PBMCs), taken when the disease was refractory, from a patient treated with antithyroid drugs. These receptors came from a woman in her forties with Graves disease. Each CDR3 is given with its conserved first and last residue.

TRBV5-1	CASSLEASLQETQYF
TRBV6-1	CASSGGGFEDTQYF
TRBV3-1	CASSQEGTQGARETQYF
TRBV29-1	CSVVSGWDEQYF
TRBV9	CASSVATQGATEAFF
TRBV3-1	CASSLLSGREREETQYF
TRBV24-1	CATSDLTGAMRTDTQYF
TRBV28	CASSLFGQRNTEAFF
TRBV6-5	CASSYLGRTYEQYF
TRBV20-1	CSDGAGGAFF
TRBV30	CAWSLAGETQYF
TRBV11-2	CASTLGSRWNTEAFF
TRBV25-1	CASSITAWGGGTEAFF
TRBV2	CASSESRGITNEKLFF
TRBV11-2	CASSLVPGGGNEQFF
TRBV2	CASTWGELPDTQYF
TRBV11-2	CASSLVRSGHEQFF
TRBV20-1	CSARFSDRGEISPLHF
TRBV10-3	CAISESGLLRSYEQYF
TRBV6-1	CASRDSNQPQHF
TRBV3-1	CASSLAGTRGRSAQYF
TRBV2	CASTEETDNSPLHF
TRBV19	CASSIPGYGYTF
TRBV12-3/TRBV12-4	CASSIGLAGELFF
TRBV10-3	CAISWDSINSPLHF
TRBV28	CASRLDTFNFYEQYF
TRBV7-3	CASSLTPGGLGETQYF
TRBV9	CASSVLQGASEKLFF
TRBV6-1	CASRRGGLLSGANVLTF
TRBV6-1	CASRLPRGFAFF
TRBV7-8	CASSLGTGYSMQYF
TRBV28	CASSLTLVGQGLIANYGYTF